This TCR beta chain appears in the sequencing data of a study of blood T cell repertoires in COVID-19. The overall study: Researchers got acute and convalescent COVID-19 samples from the United States, Italy and Spain. From T cells, B-cell-depleted T cells, or PBMCs came the material, which was cDNA or gDNA.

The CDR3 spans 18 residues. Source study methods: Reference gene primer amplification gave nucleated cell count estimates. Measured with immunoSEQ multiplex PCR; TCRdb has only the in-frame clones, and not every one. From that table come the V and J calls and clone size; the DNA was used to work out D and trimming. The table lists 80,000 to 95,000 clones, approximately 90% of them singletons. This clone appeared once. The source material was peripheral blood. The TCR comes from a human donor with active COVID-19. The donor label of this sample is uncertain. V and J are TRBV21-1 and TRBJ1-1; TRBD1, as called in the table, went unchecked against the DNA. TRBV21-1 is described as a pseudogene. In nucleotides, the CDR3 is TGTGCCAGCAGCGCCCTTCTGGGGCCACAGGGTACGGACACTGAAGCTTTCTTT. It codes for CASSALLGPQGTDTEAFF.